This T cell receptor beta chain came from a study of tumor-infiltrating lymphocytes in primary liver carcinoma. At the level of the study: Tumor stage was T1-T3 N0M0, and tumor size was about 4 to 10 cm across.

CDR1 MNHNY and CDR2 SVGAGI come from the germline V gene (reference sequence). The CDR3 contains 14 residues. Unsorted whole blood supplied the blood RNA, and germline DNA was isolated too. Chronic HBV infection, which was untreated, was present in the patients. In the case of this clonotype: The junction does not match germline at one end; this may be a read error.

Using a constant-region primer together with ProtoScript II reverse transcriptase, TCR beta cDNA was made from roughly 500 ng of total RNA. Nested multiplex PCR, run for three rounds with slightly modified ARM-PCR, yielded TCR beta libraries. The first two PCR rounds, roughly 11 cycles each, used TRBV1-TRBV30 forward primers and a C-beta reverse primer. In TCRdb, the multiplex PCR reads were re-called with MiXCR into one record per CDR3 protein. The profile covers 250,000 to 400,000 distinct CDR3 sequences, with around three fifths appearing a single time and roughly 8.9% taken by the ten largest. The receptor's source is a man aged 35-49 years with primary liver carcinoma and hepatitis B virus infection. The specimen sequenced was peripheral blood. This rearrangement joins TRBV6-6 to TRBJ1-4; no definite D call. The CDR3 DNA reads as TGTGCCAGCAGTTCAGCCACGCGGGGTGAAAGACTGTTTTTT. Encoded protein: CASSSATRGERLFF.